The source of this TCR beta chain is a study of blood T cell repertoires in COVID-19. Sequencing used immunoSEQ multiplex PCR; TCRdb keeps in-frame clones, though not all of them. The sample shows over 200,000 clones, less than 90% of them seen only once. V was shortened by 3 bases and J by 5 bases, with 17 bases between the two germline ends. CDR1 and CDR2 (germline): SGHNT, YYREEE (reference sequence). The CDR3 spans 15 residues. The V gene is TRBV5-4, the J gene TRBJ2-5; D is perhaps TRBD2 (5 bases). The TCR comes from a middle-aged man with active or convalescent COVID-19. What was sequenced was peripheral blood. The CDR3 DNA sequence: TGTGCCAGCAGCTCCGAGCGGCGCCCCGATGAGACCCAGTACTTC. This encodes CASSSERRPDETQYF.